This TCR beta chain stems from a study of T-cell reconstitution after alpha-beta-depleted transplantation in children. This sample's TCRbeta library carried unique molecular identifier barcodes. TCRdb ran MiXCR on the PCR reads and lists one entry per CDR3 protein. The table lists some 70,000 distinct CDR3 sequences, around 7.9% of them singletons, with around 2.4% in the top ten. The V gene lost 4 bases and the J gene lost 2 bases, with 13 bases spanning the gap. CDR3 length equals 15 residues. Germline V gene lookup returns CDR1 SGHRS and CDR2 YFSETQ. This clonotype was observed many times. This clonotype was sampled from a human donor who donated a stem cell graft to a child with acute lymphoblastic leukemia. J is TRBJ1-3 and V is TRBV5-1; TRBD1 might be the D (6 bases). The source was PBMCs from the stem cell graft donor, collected from the stem cell graft. CDR3 region: CASSPSDSPGNTIYF. CDR3 sequence (DNA): TGCGCCAGCAGCCCCTCGGACAGCCCTGGAAACACCATATATTTT. Variable domain in full (rest from reference TRBV5-1 and TRBJ1-3): KAGVTQTPRYLIKTRGQQVTLSCSPISGHRSVSWYQQTPGQGLQFLFEYFSETQRNKGNFPGRFSGRQFSNSRSEMNVSTLELGDSALYLCASSPSDSPGNTIYFGEGSWLTVV.